The 10 T cell receptor beta chains below were found in one sample sequenced in a study of blood T cells in healthy people across ages (dated by TCRdb to between 2015 and 2017). The library came from 5' RACE. The reads were generated on an Illumina HiSeq 2500. The second PCR ran for about 6 to 12 cycles and used a J-beta primer mix along with a sample-barcoded 5' primer. In TCRdb, the public reads were trimmed at Q25 with fastp and aligned with MiXCR, with productive beta chains retained. Rows with one shared CDR3 protein collapse into an entry with the most common genes and DNA. The sample yields 1.2 million to 1.5 million distinct CDR3 sequences; roughly 40% were counted once. Approximately 7.9% of the sample rests with the top ten. The sequenced sample was blood. Source of these receptors: a woman aged 18-29 years in good health.

The chain has TRBV19 and TRBJ1-2; 9 nucleotides align to TRBD1. CDR1 is LNHDA, CDR2 SQIVND, per germline (reference sequence). The CDR3 consists of 15 residues. Unmatched junction bases numbered 4, after V lost 1 base and J lost 4 bases. The DNA of the CDR3 is TGTGCCAGTAGTATAGGCGGGACAGGGAGCTATGGCTACACCTTC. Translated, it gives CASSIGGTGSYGYTF.

The chain employs TRBV28 and TRBJ1-1; maybe TRBD1 (6 bases). Trimming pared 7 bases from V and 4 bases from J, leaving 16 bases between. Per germline, CDR1 MDHEN and CDR2 SYDVKM. CDR3 length equals 14 residues. The CDR3 sequence: CASTGGAVGTEAFF. CDR3 coding DNA: TGTGCCAGCACGGGGGGGGCTGTGGGCACTGAAGCTTTCTTT.

The chain combines TRBV7-7 with TRBJ2-2; 8 bases are shared with TRBD1. The germline V gene has CDR1 SSHAT and CDR2 FNYEAQ (reference sequence). The CDR3 length is 15 residues. The J segment lost 7 bases and the V segment lost 5 bases, leaving 9 bases of the junction unmatched. The DNA for the CDR3 is TGTGCCAGCAGCGCGGAACAGGGGGTTATCGGGGAGCTGTTTTTT. Protein: CASSAEQGVIGELFF.

The rearrangement uses TRBV25-1 and TRBJ1-2; possible D gene TRBD1, 5 bases. CDR3 length: 13 residues. Germline V lookup: CDR1 MGHDK, CDR2 SYGVNS. Deletions cut 6 bases from V and 4 bases from J, with 12 bases between. The CDR3 spells CASSQGMGYGYTF. The CDR3 DNA follows: TGTGCCAGCAGCCAGGGTATGGGCTATGGCTACACCTTC.

This sequence joins TRBV27 and TRBJ2-3, with 14 bases matching TRBD2. The CDR3 totals 16 residues. Germline lookup yields CDR1 MNHEY and CDR2 SMNVEV (reference sequence). The junction had 9 bases not matched to a gene; V was cut back by 5 bases and J by 8 bases. The CDR3 is CASSVPGTSGRSTQYF. The CDR3 DNA reads TGTGCCAGCAGTGTCCCCGGGACTAGCGGGAGAAGTACGCAGTATTTT.

This sequence joins TRBV5-5 and TRBJ1-2, with 8 positions matching TRBD1. In germline, CDR1 is SGHKS, CDR2 YYEKEE (reference sequence). Trimming cost V 4 bases and J 4 bases; bases outside gene matches: 6. The CDR3 totals 14 residues. CDR3 nucleotides: TGTGCCAGCAGCCCTGACAGGGGAAGCTATGGCTACACCTTC. It yields the protein CASSPDRGSYGYTF.

This clonotype turned up a few times. V gene TRBV6-6 combines with J gene TRBJ2-2, with 13 positions matching TRBD2. J lost 7 bases, V lost 6 bases, and 8 bases had no gene match. CDR3 length: 16 amino acids. CDR1 and CDR2 from the germline V gene are MNHNY and SVGAGI (reference sequence). The CDR3 reads CASSPTSGGADGELFF. CDR3 sequence (DNA): TGTGCCAGCAGCCCCACTAGCGGGGGGGCCGACGGGGAGCTGTTTTTT.

CDR3 sequence reads: CSVYDPTSGRRTDTQYF. In nucleotides, the CDR3 is TGCAGTGTTTACGATCCCACTAGCGGGAGGCGCACAGATACGCAGTATTTT. The gene calls are TRBV20-1 and TRBJ2-3; TRBD2 matches 12 bases. With 7 bases clipped from V and 1 base from J, the junction kept 12 bases outside the gene matches. There are 17 residues in the CDR3. Germline lookup yields CDR1 DFQATT and CDR2 SNEGSKA (reference sequence).

This clonotype appeared a few times. This chain connects TRBV11-2 to TRBJ2-5; tentative D call: TRBD2 (6 bases). The V gene's germline CDR1 is SGHAT and CDR2 FQNNGV. This CDR3 is built from 18 residues. Trimming cost V 2 bases and J 5 bases, with 24 bases left between them. The CDR3 protein is CASSLRVGGSMYKETQYF. CDR3 nucleotides: TGTGCCAGCAGCTTACGCGTCGGGGGATCGATGTATAAGGAGACCCAGTACTTC.

The chain links TRBV5-1 to TRBJ1-1; D remains ambiguous. Germline values: CDR1 SGHRS, CDR2 YFSETQ. The CDR3 is 13 residues long. V lost 2 bases and J 3 bases, leaving 8 bases between the germline ends. CDR3 region: CASSLYKDTEAFF. CDR3 bases: TGCGCCAGCAGCTTATACAAGGACACTGAAGCTTTCTTT.